One and the same sample provided the 21 T cell receptor beta chains below, sequenced in a study of T cell responses to AZD1222 COVID-19 vaccine listed by TCRdb under 2021. Interpreted using the paper, the time point label stands for: about 28 days (+/-7) after the second vaccine dose. Explained via the paper, the treatment or condition label denotes: meningococcal conjugate vaccine given as trial control. The library came from the immunoSEQ multiplex PCR assay. In its TCRdb copy, this immuneACCESS table keeps in-frame sequences only and misses some clones. Where compared with another copy, unresolved V genes explain less than half of these, and the others have no known cause. This sample holds around 47,000 clones; around 80% were observed only once. The ten largest make up about a fifth of the sample. The sequences come from peripheral blood, collected 28 days after the second dose of the MenACWY control vaccine. The origin of the receptors is an adult who received the MenACWY meningococcal vaccine as a control.

The V call is TRBV13, the J call TRBJ1-2; no clear D gene. Germline CDR1 PRHDT, CDR2 FYEKMQ (reference sequence). This CDR3 region has 13 residues. V lost 5 bases, J lost 7 bases, and 14 bases lay in between. The CDR3 DNA sequence: TGTGCCAGCAGCGGACGATTAGGAGCTGGCTACACCTTC. Amino acid sequence: CASSGRLGAGYTF.

This rearrangement joins TRBV5-1 to TRBJ2-2, with 8 bases that match TRBD2. Germline values: CDR1 SGHRS, CDR2 YFSETQ. Unmatched junction bases numbered 4, after V lost 4 bases and J lost 5 bases. The CDR3 has 14 residues. The CDR3 reads CASSTGGPTGELFF. DNA for the CDR3: TGCGCCAGCAGCACGGGGGGGCCGACCGGGGAGCTGTTTTTT.

The chain is built from TRBV9 and TRBJ2-3; D is possibly TRBD2 (6 bases). V lost 4 bases and J lost 0, with 18 bases in between. This CDR3 has 17 amino acids. CDR1 is SGDLS, CDR2 YYNGEE, per germline. The CDR3 nucleotides read TGTGCCAGCAGCCCCCTAGCGCTAGGTGTCAGCACAGATACGCAGTATTTT. Its translation: CASSPLALGVSTDTQYF.

The rearrangement joins TRBV29-1 to TRBJ2-5; D perhaps matches TRBD1 (6 bases). Germline values: CDR1 SQVTM, CDR2 ANQGSEA. V lost 6 bases to trimming and J lost 7 bases, with 24 bases between them. CDR3 length equals 15 residues. CDR3 loop: CSVAQGSSVSGTQYF. The CDR3 DNA sequence: TGCAGCGTCGCTCAGGGGAGTTCGGTTTCGGGGACCCAGTACTTC.

The chain combines TRBV19 with TRBJ1-1; D remains unclear. The V and J ends lost 4 bases and 5 bases respectively, with 11 bases between them. The CDR3 runs 13 residues. Per the germline V gene, CDR1 is LNHDA and CDR2 is SQIVND (reference sequence). Here the CDR3 reads CASSNTRNTEAFF. The DNA of the CDR3 is TGTGCCAGTAGTAACACGCGTAATACTGAAGCTTTCTTT.

V and J are TRBV5-8 and TRBJ1-6, with D unresolved. Deletions cut 2 bases from V and 0 bases from J, with 9 bases between. This CDR3 contains 16 residues. Per germline, CDR1 SGHTS and CDR2 YDEGEE. As DNA, the CDR3 is TGTGCCAGCAGCTTTAGTCAACGCTCCTATAATTCACCCCTCCACTTT. This translates into CASSFSQRSYNSPLHF.

V and J are TRBV2 and TRBJ2-1; 8 positions match TRBD1. Unmatched junction bases numbered 8, after V lost 6 bases and J lost 7 bases. The length of the CDR3 is 14 residues. Germline V gene sequence: CDR1 SNHLY, CDR2 FYNNEI. CDR3 DNA: TGTGCCAGCAGGGGACAGGCAGGGGGAAATGAGCAGTTCTTC. Its protein is CASRGQAGGNEQFF.

In DNA form, the CDR3 reads TGTGCCAGCAGCTTTGGGGATACGCAGTATTTT. It translates to CASSFGDTQYF. The chain links TRBV7-9 to TRBJ2-3; D not certain. Germline lookup yields CDR1 SEHNR and CDR2 FQNEAQ (reference sequence). This CDR3 contains 11 residues. V lost 3 bases to trimming and J lost 6 bases, with 4 bases between them.

V is TRBV5-1 and J is TRBJ2-2, with 7 bases that match TRBD1. This CDR3 comprises 15 residues. Trimming cost V 4 bases and J 4 bases; bases outside gene matches: 7. From germline, CDR1 is SGHRS and CDR2 YFSETQ. The CDR3 DNA follows: TGCGCCAGCAGCACCGGGACAGTAGTCACCGGGGAGCTGTTTTTT. Amino acid sequence: CASSTGTVVTGELFF.

This chain joins TRBV6-5 and TRBJ1-1; D may be TRBD1 (6 bases). V was trimmed by 7 bases and J by 4 bases, leaving 16 bases between them. CDR1 MNHEY and CDR2 SVGAGI come from the germline V gene. The CDR3 spans 14 residues. The CDR3 nucleotides read TGTGCCAGCATCCTCACCCAGACAGGCACTGAAGCTTTCTTT. This encodes CASILTQTGTEAFF.

This chain uses TRBV19 with TRBJ1-5; D is undetermined. Trimming cost V 5 bases and J 4 bases, with 18 bases left between them. Germline assignment: CDR1 LNHDA and CDR2 SQIVND (reference sequence). The CDR3 length is 16 residues. The CDR3 DNA reads TGTGCCAGTAGTTCCATCACTGGAGCCAGGAATCAGCCCCAGCATTTT. The encoded protein is CASSSITGARNQPQHF.

Only a few counts were recorded for this clone. The chain recombines TRBV6-5 with TRBJ1-2; possibly TRBD1 for D (5 bases). V shed 7 bases and J shed 8 bases, with 23 bases lying between them. CDR1 MNHEY and CDR2 SVGAGI come from the germline V gene. CDR3 length equals 15 residues. DNA of the CDR3: TGTGCCAGCATCCTTCAACTCGGGACGCCGTCCGGCTACACCTTC. This sequence encodes CASILQLGTPSGYTF.

This clone came up once. The rearrangement uses TRBV7-9 and TRBJ2-1; 10 bases line up with TRBD2. Germline V lookup: CDR1 SEHNR, CDR2 FQNEAQ (reference sequence). Losses at the gene ends were 5 bases for V and 8 bases for J; bases not matched to a gene: 6. The CDR3 is made up of 14 amino acids. CDR3 sequence reads: CASSKRGGSHEQFF. In nucleotides, the CDR3 is TGTGCCAGCAGCAAGCGGGGGGGCTCCCATGAGCAGTTCTTC.

This clone was seen a few times. The CDR3 loop reads CASSVFESSYNSPLHF. In nucleotides, the CDR3 is TGTGCCAGCAGCGTATTCGAGAGCTCCTATAATTCACCCCTCCACTTT. The chain couples TRBV9 to TRBJ1-6; D remains ambiguous. V lost 1 base and J 0 bases, leaving 8 bases between the germline ends. Germline assignment: CDR1 SGDLS and CDR2 YYNGEE. The CDR3 covers 16 residues.

V and J are TRBV5-5 and TRBJ1-4; no clear D. Per the germline V gene, CDR1 is SGHKS and CDR2 is YYEKEE (reference sequence). CDR3 length equals 12 residues. V was clipped by 8 bases and J by 0 bases, with 5 bases between them. The CDR3 DNA follows: TGTGCCAGTTATGCAACTAATGAAAAACTGTTTTTT. It codes for CASYATNEKLFF.

This chain uses TRBV20-1 with TRBJ2-7; the D is unclear. This CDR3 region has 9 residues. Per germline, CDR1 DFQATT and CDR2 SNEGSKA (reference sequence). V lost 3 bases, J lost 3 bases, and 0 bases lay in between. The CDR3 region is CSASYEQYF. The CDR3 DNA is TGCAGTGCTAGCTACGAGCAGTACTTC.

This chain connects TRBV4-1 to TRBJ2-1; TRBD2 is a possible D gene (6 bases). The germline V and J ends were trimmed by 5 bases and 8 bases, with 7 bases remaining between them. The CDR3 spans 11 residues. Germline V gene sequence: CDR1 MGHRA, CDR2 YSYEKL. The CDR3 is CASSIADEQFF. The DNA for the CDR3 is TGCGCCAGCAGCATAGCGGATGAGCAGTTCTTC.

This chain uses TRBV2 with TRBJ1-6; D perhaps matches TRBD1 (5 bases). This CDR3 region has 14 residues. Per the germline V gene, CDR1 is SNHLY and CDR2 is FYNNEI. V gave up 3 bases and J gave up 7 bases, with 10 bases separating them. CDR3 residues: CASSDRQRNSPLHF. The CDR3 DNA is TGTGCCAGCAGTGACAGACAGAGAAATTCACCCCTCCACTTT.

The sample holds one count of this clone. The chain couples TRBV5-1 to TRBJ2-2; the match to TRBD2 covers 9 bases. Germline V gives CDR1 SGHRS, CDR2 YFSETQ. V lost 0 bases and J lost 2; bases outside the gene matches: 2. This CDR3 is built from 16 residues. The chain's CDR3 is CASSLVTSGNTGELFF. CDR3 in DNA: TGCGCCAGCAGCTTGGTGACTAGCGGTAACACCGGGGAGCTGTTTTTT.

The chain is built from TRBV29-1 and TRBJ2-3; D unresolved. Germline lookup yields CDR1 SQVTM and CDR2 ANQGSEA. Deletions cut 4 bases from V and 5 bases from J, with 7 bases between. This CDR3 has 11 residues. Written as DNA, the CDR3 is TGCAGCGTTGGCAATAAAGATACGCAGTATTTT. Its translation: CSVGNKDTQYF.

This clone showed up just once. The rearrangement uses TRBV24-1 and TRBJ1-2; tentative D call: TRBD1 (6 bases). V lost 2 bases, J lost 0 bases, and 15 bases lay in between. The CDR3 length is 17 residues. Germline CDR1 reads KGHDR; CDR2 reads SFDVKD. The CDR3 DNA follows: TGTGCCACCAGTGATTCCGGGACACAGTTAGCTAACTATGGCTACACCTTC. Protein: CATSDSGTQLANYGYTF.